This passage covers 30 T cell receptor beta chains from one sample sequenced in a study of cytomegalovirus exposure and HLA in healthy donors. Profiled with immunoSEQ multiplex PCR; TCRdb holds only in-frame clones, not every one. The table has under 150,000 clones, approximately 86% seen once. The material sequenced was PBMCs. Receptors originate from a man aged 18 to 29 in good health and CMV-seropositive.

This clone was found once. This chain connects TRBV10-3 to TRBJ2-2; 13 nucleotides line up with TRBD2. Per the germline V gene, CDR1 is ENHRY and CDR2 is SYGVKD. V lost 3 bases to trimming and J lost 0 bases; unmatched junction nucleotides: 1. This CDR3 contains 17 residues. CDR3 bases: TGTGCCATCAGTGAAACTAGCGGGAGGGCGAACACCGGGGAGCTGTTTTTT. Translated, it gives CAISETSGRANTGELFF.

The chain carries TRBV7-9 and TRBJ1-6; no clear D gene. The germline V and J ends were trimmed by 6 bases and 6 bases, with 6 bases remaining between them. Germline V gene sequence: CDR1 SEHNR, CDR2 FQNEAQ (reference sequence). The CDR3 sequence is 12 residues long. CDR3 region: CASRFINSPLHF. The CDR3 DNA reads as TGTGCCAGCAGGTTTATTAATTCACCCCTCCACTTT.

V and J are TRBV5-6 and TRBJ2-4, with D perhaps TRBD2 (6 bases). The V gene's germline CDR1 is SGHDT and CDR2 YYEEEE. Trimming took off 6 bases at V and 2 bases at J, with 12 bases between the two ends. The CDR3 contains 14 residues. In nucleotides, the CDR3 is TGTGCCAGCACCCCAGGACTAACCAAAAACATTCAGTACTTC. It specifies CASTPGLTKNIQYF.

The V and J genes are TRBV30 and TRBJ2-7, with D possibly matching TRBD2 (6 bases). CDR1 and CDR2 from the germline V gene are GTSNPN and SVGIG (reference sequence). Deletions cut 5 bases from V and 1 base from J, with 15 bases between. CDR3 size: 14 residues. The CDR3 DNA follows: TGTGCCTGGTCGTGGGCCAGCGGGTCCTACGAGCAGTACTTC. Translating it yields CAWSWASGSYEQYF.

This chain connects TRBV7-8 to TRBJ1-1; 7 bases are shared with TRBD1. Germline V lookup: CDR1 SGHVS, CDR2 FQNEAQ. The length of the CDR3 is 16 residues. J was trimmed by 5 bases and V by 5 bases; bases with no gene match: 14. This chain's CDR3 is CASSPGTDVWVTEAFF. The CDR3 DNA reads TGTGCCAGCAGCCCAGGGACAGACGTGTGGGTGACTGAAGCTTTCTTT.

This chain joins TRBV29-1 and TRBJ2-7; maybe TRBD2 (5 bases). Germline CDR1 SQVTM, CDR2 ANQGSEA. The CDR3 has 11 amino acids. Trimming stripped 7 bases from V and 6 bases from J, with 13 bases between. The CDR3, as DNA: TGCAGCGCAGAACGAGGGAGCGAGCAGTACTTC. It is translated as CSAERGSEQYF.

About this clone itself: Different DNA sequences within this sample yield the same CDR3. The chain has TRBV6-5 and TRBJ1-1; D ambiguous. Looked up from germline, CDR1 is MNHEY and CDR2 is SVGAGI. V dropped 0 bases and J dropped 0 bases, with 8 bases sitting between them. There are 15 residues in the CDR3. CDR3 sequence reads: CASSYSNSLNTEAFF. The CDR3 nucleotides read TGTGCCAGCAGTTACTCGAACAGTTTGAACACTGAAGCTTTCTTT.

This clone was picked up a small number of times. The genes are TRBV5-8 and TRBJ1-5; D gene uncertain. The V gene lost 2 bases and the J gene lost 9 bases, with 15 bases spanning the gap. This CDR3 has 14 residues. Germline V gene sequence: CDR1 SGHTS, CDR2 YDEGEE. CDR3 protein: CASSLTAARVPQHF. The CDR3 coding sequence is TGTGCCAGCAGCTTAACAGCTGCACGAGTGCCCCAGCATTTT.

This clone was observed once. The J gene is TRBJ2-7, the V gene TRBV15; D is perhaps TRBD2 (5 bases). The V and J ends lost 6 bases and 7 bases respectively, with 13 bases between them. This CDR3 contains 12 residues. Germline V gives CDR1 LNHNV, CDR2 YYDKDF (reference sequence). In nucleotides, the CDR3 is TGTGCCACCAGGCTCGGAGAGGGAGAGCAGTACTTC. This codes for CATRLGEGEQYF.

V gene TRBV11-3 combines with J gene TRBJ2-1; 11 bases align to TRBD2. CDR1 and CDR2 (germline): SGHNT, YENEEA. The CDR3 has 17 residues. The ends lost 0 bases at V and 4 bases at J; junction bases unmatched: 5. This CDR3 is CASSLELTSGIYNEQFF. DNA for the CDR3: TGTGCCAGCAGCTTAGAACTGACTAGCGGGATATACAATGAGCAGTTCTTC.

The rearrangement joins TRBV7-9 to TRBJ2-5; 10 positions agree with TRBD2. The V and J ends lost 6 bases and 0 bases, in that order; junction bases with no gene match: 16. This CDR3 spans 19 amino acids. In germline, CDR1 is SEHNR, CDR2 FQNEAQ (reference sequence). The CDR3 DNA follows: TGTGCCAGCAGTCTAGTGACTAGCGGGTCAACGGGGTACCAAGAGACCCAGTACTTC. This sequence encodes CASSLVTSGSTGYQETQYF.

The genes are TRBV9 and TRBJ2-1; the match to TRBD2 covers 10 bases. Per the germline V gene, CDR1 is SGDLS and CDR2 is YYNGEE. The CDR3 totals 17 residues. V lost 1 base, J lost 4 bases, and 8 bases stayed unmatched. CDR3 residues: CASSVRGTSGAYNEQFF. CDR3 bases: TGTGCCAGCAGCGTAAGGGGAACTAGCGGGGCTTACAATGAGCAGTTCTTC. Full variable domain (rest looked up from reference TRBV9 and TRBJ2-1): DSGVTQTPKHLITATGQRVTLRCSPRSGDLSVYWYQQSLDQGLQFLIQYYNGEERAKGNILERFSAQQFPDLHSELNLSSLELGDSALYFCASSVRGTSGAYNEQFFGPGTRLTVL.

The chain carries TRBV5-1 and TRBJ2-2; 7 bases fit TRBD1. V dropped 0 bases and J dropped 0; count of bases not matched to a gene: 2. Germline assignment: CDR1 SGHRS and CDR2 YFSETQ. This CDR3 contains 16 residues. The CDR3 nucleotides are TGCGCCAGCAGCTTGGGGGGGACAGCGAACACCGGGGAGCTGTTTTTT. Protein product: CASSLGGTANTGELFF.

The chain couples TRBV7-3 to TRBJ2-1, with TRBD2 matching over 8 bases. The CDR3 consists of 18 residues. The germline V gene encodes CDR1 SGHTA and CDR2 FQGTGA. V lost 4 bases, J lost 4 bases, and 15 bases stayed unmatched. CDR3 residues: CASSSRPGLEGHYNEQFF. DNA of the CDR3: TGTGCCAGCAGCTCCCGGCCGGGACTAGAGGGCCATTACAATGAGCAGTTCTTC.

The chain has TRBV18 and TRBJ1-5; tentatively, D is TRBD1 (6 bases). The V and J ends lost 4 bases and 4 bases respectively, with 11 bases between them. The CDR3 is 14 residues long. Germline CDR1 KGHSH, CDR2 LQKENI. CDR3 loop: CASSLRDINQPQHF. The CDR3 region has the DNA TGTGCCAGCTCACTCCGGGACATTAATCAGCCCCAGCATTTT.

This clone was seen just once. This sequence joins TRBV29-1 and TRBJ1-5; 7 bases map to TRBD1. Germline trimming cut 6 bases from V and 7 bases from J; bases unmatched to any gene: 9. The CDR3 contains 13 residues. Germline V gene sequence: CDR1 SQVTM, CDR2 ANQGSEA. The CDR3 here is CSVNEGGSQPQHF. The CDR3 DNA is TGCAGCGTGAACGAAGGGGGCTCGCAGCCCCAGCATTTT.

The chain couples TRBV7-8 to TRBJ2-1; 7 positions agree with TRBD2. This CDR3 region has 16 residues. The junction had 6 bases not matched to a gene; V was cut back by 1 base and J by 3 bases. Germline CDR1 SGHVS, CDR2 FQNEAQ. The CDR3 is CASSLVAGVIYNEQFF. The CDR3 nucleotides are TGTGCCAGCAGCTTAGTCGCGGGAGTTATCTACAATGAGCAGTTCTTC.

The sample holds a few counts of this clone. V and J are TRBV10-3 and TRBJ1-1, with 9 bases lining up with TRBD1. The CDR3 is 16 residues long. V trimming: 2 bases; J trimming: 8 bases; junction bases outside the gene matches: 12. Germline-derived CDR1 and CDR2 are ENHRY and SYGVKD. CDR3 DNA sequence: TGTGCCATCAGTGAGGACGACTTTGGGACAGGGAAGGAAGCTTTCTTT. Amino acids: CAISEDDFGTGKEAFF.

The gene calls are TRBV5-1 and TRBJ2-2; a weak D match, TRBD2 (7 bases). The CDR3 is 14 amino acids. The V and J ends lost 4 bases and 6 bases respectively, with 13 bases between them. Germline-derived CDR1 and CDR2 are SGHRS and YFSETQ. The CDR3, as DNA: TGCGCCAGCAGCCCCGAAGGGGGGGCCGGGGAGCTGTTTTTT. Its translation: CASSPEGGAGELFF.

This chain connects TRBV29-1 to TRBJ2-1, with TRBD1 as a possible D gene (5 bases). The V gene lost 6 bases and the J gene lost 0 bases, with 12 bases spanning the gap. There are 14 residues in the CDR3. Germline values: CDR1 SQVTM, CDR2 ANQGSEA. The CDR3 DNA reads TGCAGCGTCTTAGGGGTTAGCTCCTACAATGAGCAGTTCTTC. Translation: CSVLGVSSYNEQFF.

This chain uses TRBV5-6 with TRBJ1-4; unclear D gene. The V gene's germline CDR1 is SGHDT and CDR2 YYEEEE. This CDR3 has 13 amino acids. Between the trimmed V and J ends, which lost 3 bases and 5 bases, there was a span of 8 bases. This CDR3 reads CASSWAVNEKLFF. The CDR3 DNA is TGTGCCAGCAGCTGGGCCGTGAATGAAAAACTGTTTTTT.

This clone occurred once. The rearrangement links TRBV11-3 to TRBJ2-1; maybe TRBD1 (5 bases). V was shortened by 0 bases and J by 10 bases, with 10 bases between the two germline ends. The CDR3 spans 13 residues. Germline CDR1 SGHNT, CDR2 YENEEA. This CDR3 reads CASSLEGVGEQFF. CDR3 DNA: TGTGCCAGCAGCTTAGAAGGGGTCGGAGAGCAGTTCTTC.

The chain joins TRBV2 to TRBJ2-7, with 7 bases fitting TRBD2. CDR1 and CDR2 (germline): SNHLY, FYNNEI. V trimming: 6 bases; J trimming: 3 bases; junction bases outside the gene matches: 8. The CDR3 runs to 14 residues. The CDR3 loop is CASRVGGRYYEQYF. The CDR3, as DNA: TGTGCCAGCAGGGTGGGCGGGAGATACTACGAGCAGTACTTC. Supplemented by reference TRBV2 and TRBJ2-7, the full variable domain reads EPEVTQTPSHQVTQMGQEVILRCVPISNHLYFYWYRQILGQKVEFLVSFYNNEISEKSEIFDDQFSVERPDGSNFTLKIRSTKLEDSAMYFCASRVGGRYYEQYFGPGTRLTVT.

The chain has TRBV25-1 and TRBJ1-3; a weak D match, TRBD1 (5 bases). V was clipped by 5 bases and J by 2 bases, with 7 bases between them. This CDR3 has 13 residues. Germline V gives CDR1 MGHDK, CDR2 SYGVNS. The CDR3 protein is CASSQGTGNTIYF. Written as DNA, the CDR3 is TGTGCCAGCAGTCAGGGAACTGGAAACACCATATATTTT.

This clone occurred once. The V gene is TRBV7-2, the J gene TRBJ2-1; TRBD2 matches at 8 bases. The CDR3 is 15 amino acids. V lost 1 base to trimming and J lost 2 bases; unmatched junction nucleotides: 1. Looked up from germline, CDR1 is SGHTA and CDR2 is FQGNSA. CDR3 nucleotide sequence: TGTGCCAGCAGCTTAGGGCGGGGGGCCTACAATGAGCAGTTCTTC. Translating it yields CASSLGRGAYNEQFF.

V usage is TRBV9 and J usage is TRBJ1-3; D remains ambiguous. Germline lookup yields CDR1 SGDLS and CDR2 YYNGEE. CDR3 length equals 16 residues. V gave up 0 bases and J gave up 0 bases, with 10 bases separating them. The CDR3 nucleotides read TGTGCCAGCAGCGTAGGAGGTACCTACTCTGGAAACACCATATATTTT. It yields the protein CASSVGGTYSGNTIYF. Filled out from reference TRBV9 and TRBJ1-3, the complete variable domain reads DSGVTQTPKHLITATGQRVTLRCSPRSGDLSVYWYQQSLDQGLQFLIQYYNGEERAKGNILERFSAQQFPDLHSELNLSSLELGDSALYFCASSVGGTYSGNTIYFGEGSWLTVV.

This clone showed up just a few times. The chain uses TRBV19 and TRBJ2-7, with 9 bases identical to TRBD1. Germline V gene data show CDR1 as LNHDA and CDR2 as SQIVND (reference sequence). This CDR3 spans 13 amino acids. The V and J ends lost 9 bases and 3 bases, in that order; junction bases with no gene match: 6. CDR3 protein: CASPRDRDYEQYF. CDR3 in DNA: TGTGCCAGCCCCCGGGACAGGGACTACGAGCAGTACTTC.

The genes are TRBV2 and TRBJ1-2; D gene unclear. Germline V CDR1 and CDR2: SNHLY, FYNNEI. The V end lost 5 bases, the J end lost 3 bases, and 13 bases lay between the germline ends. The CDR3 runs to 14 residues. CDR3 in amino acids: CASSKSYLDYGYTF. CDR3 sequence (DNA): TGTGCCAGCAGTAAGTCCTATTTGGACTATGGCTACACCTTC.

This clone has only one observation. V usage is TRBV2 and J usage is TRBJ1-2; perhaps TRBD1 as D (5 bases). CDR1 and CDR2 from the germline V gene are SNHLY and FYNNEI. This CDR3 is 12 amino acids long. The V gene lost 7 bases and the J gene lost 4 bases, with 10 bases spanning the gap. Written as DNA, the CDR3 is TGTGCCAGCAATCTAGGGGCCTATGGCTACACCTTC. It yields the protein CASNLGAYGYTF.

The chain couples TRBV18 to TRBJ2-5, with 10 bases aligning to TRBD2. The germline V gene has CDR1 KGHSH and CDR2 LQKENI. The CDR3 is 15 residues long. With 4 bases clipped from V and 0 bases from J, the junction kept 2 bases outside the gene matches. CDR3 region: CASSQLAGNQETQYF. The CDR3 nucleotides read TGTGCCAGCTCACAACTAGCGGGGAACCAAGAGACCCAGTACTTC.